The 2 T cell receptor beta chains presented below share a single source sample, sequenced in a study of T cell responses to AZD1222 COVID-19 vaccine. TCRdb keeps only in-frame clones here, not all; method: immunoSEQ multiplex PCR. In the table there are some 180,000 clones, roughly 92% of which are singletons. The sample in question was peripheral blood, obtained on day 0 of AZD1222 vaccination. The receptors were sampled from an adult in good health.

The J gene is TRBJ1-1, the V gene TRBV6-4, with TRBD1 identical over 7 bases. The length of the CDR3 is 14 residues. J lost 6 bases, V lost 4 bases, and 8 bases had no gene match. The germline CDR1 and CDR2 sequences are MRHNA and SNTAGT. The CDR3 coding sequence is TGTGCCAGCAGTGCAGCAGGGGGTTCGGCTGAAGCTTTCTTT. Protein product: CASSAAGGSAEAFF.

V is TRBV11-1 and J is TRBJ1-1; tentative D call: TRBD1 (6 bases). Germline lookup yields CDR1 SGHAT and CDR2 FQDESV (reference sequence). V shed 6 bases and J shed 6 bases, with 14 bases lying between them. The CDR3 sequence is 13 residues long. The CDR3 protein is CASSPTGFSEAFF. The CDR3, as DNA: TGTGCCAGCAGTCCCACAGGGTTCTCTGAAGCTTTCTTT.